This T cell receptor (beta chain) was profiled in a study of neoadjuvant anti-PD-1 for oral cavity cancer. Study-wide background: Around day 43, patients without progression received a fourth nivolumab dose before surgery.

Time point described: after neoadjuvant nivolumab, at surgical resection. PBMCs were not maintained or expanded in culture before analysis. Sequencing used immunoSEQ multiplex PCR; TCRdb keeps in-frame clones, though not all of them. The sample contains more than 11,000 clones, less than 80% of which appear only once. Findings and limits, study-wide: Only three patients per response group were TCR-analyzed; validation needed. Non-responders to neoadjuvant nivolumab had significantly more clonal PBMC T cells than responders.

This clone appeared a single time. Its antigen is as yet unknown. This CDR3 has 20 amino acids. After removal of 0 bases from V and 0 bases from J, the junction contained 14 bases not matched to a gene. Germline CDR1 and CDR2: SGDLS and YYNGEE. V usage is TRBV9 and J usage is TRBJ2-7; 11 nucleotides match TRBD2. The origin of this receptor is a person aged 40-85 years with oral cavity squamous cell carcinoma. The specimen comprised PBMCs, sampled after nivolumab (anti-PD-1) treatment. CDR3 protein: CASSVAGTSGGLGPSYEQYF. The CDR3 nucleotides are TGTGCCAGCAGCGTAGCTGGGACTAGCGGCGGCCTAGGGCCCTCCTACGAGCAGTACTTC.